The TCR beta chain under discussion was sequenced for a study of T cells in tuberculosis. Study outcomes and limitations: Some low-affinity tetramer-binding T cells may be absent from this sample.

Cells were sorted from thawed PBMC rested overnight and stained with GMM-loaded CD1B tetramer, viability dye and anti-CD3. CD1B tetramers were loaded with Rhodococcus equi-derived C32 glucose monomycolate. Approximately 100,000 tetramer-negative cells were sorted from each donor. About this clone: The sample has other DNA sequences that encode this CDR3 too.

The germline CDR1 and CDR2 sequences are LGHNA and YNFKEQ. This CDR3 contains 13 residues. V lost 7 bases and J 7 bases, leaving 11 bases between the germline ends. Only in-frame clones appear in the TCRdb table, and some are missing; sequencing was by immunoSEQ multiplex PCR. The sample includes approximately 60,000 clones, 65% to 90% of them seen just once. The receptor was isolated from an adult woman with latent tuberculosis. The sequenced material came from CD1b-GMM tetramer-negative cells sorted from PBMCs. The V and J genes are TRBV4-2 and TRBJ1-6; D is uncertain. The CDR3 region is CASTGQENSPLHF. Written as DNA, the CDR3 is TGTGCCAGCACTGGGCAAGAGAATTCACCCCTCCACTTT.